This T cell receptor (beta chain) emerged from a study of T cell responses to AZD1222 COVID-19 vaccine. Study-level findings and limits: Females made up more of the donors, who were largely white British, and clonal diversity may have come out too low.

In regard to this clone: Its target is not known.

Method: immunoSEQ multiplex PCR; TCRdb's copy keeps in-frame clones and lacks some. The table has under 100,000 clones, about 92% seen once. The CDR3 totals 14 residues. The germline V gene has CDR1 MGHRA and CDR2 YSYEKL. The V end lost 4 bases, the J end lost 1 base, and 10 bases lay between the germline ends. The analysis combined second doses at about 4 or about 12 weeks. This specimen was peripheral blood, taken 28 days after the second AZD1222 dose. This sequence joins TRBV4-1 and TRBJ2-5; D unclear. This clonotype originated in an adult who received the AZD1222 COVID-19 vaccine. The CDR3 sequence is CASSLRIAQETQYF. CDR3 nucleotides: TGCGCCAGCAGCCTGCGTATAGCCCAAGAGACCCAGTACTTC.